This T cell receptor beta chain came from a study of blood T cell repertoires in COVID-19. Produced via immunoSEQ multiplex PCR; TCRdb's table is partial and in-frame only. Among about 140,000 clones listed, 84% were seen once. Germline CDR1 SGDLS, CDR2 YYNGEE. V was trimmed by 3 bases and J by 4 bases, leaving 22 bases between them. The CDR3 is made up of 18 amino acids. The receptor was derived from a woman under 30 who had been exposed to COVID-19. Sequencing was carried out using PBMCs or T cells enriched from blood (not recorded which). The chain is built from TRBV9 and TRBJ2-2; D is possibly TRBD1 (6 bases). The CDR3 sequence: CASSAPLRGQGPTGELFF. CDR3 DNA sequence: TGTGCCAGCAGCGCCCCCCTTAGAGGGCAGGGGCCCACCGGGGAGCTGTTTTTT.